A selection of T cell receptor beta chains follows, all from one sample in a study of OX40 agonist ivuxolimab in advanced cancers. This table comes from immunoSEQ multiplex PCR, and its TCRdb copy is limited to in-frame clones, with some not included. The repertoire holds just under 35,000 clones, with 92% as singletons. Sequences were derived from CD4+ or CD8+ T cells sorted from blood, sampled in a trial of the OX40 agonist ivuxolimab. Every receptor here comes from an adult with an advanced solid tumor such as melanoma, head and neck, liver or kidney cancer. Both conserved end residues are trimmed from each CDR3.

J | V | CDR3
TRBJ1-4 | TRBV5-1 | ASSVGQRVNEKLF
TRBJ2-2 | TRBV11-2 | ASSLVRGDGELF
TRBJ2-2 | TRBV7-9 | ASSLGQAGELF
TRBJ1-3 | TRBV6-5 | ASSYSAQTIY
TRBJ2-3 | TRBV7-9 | ASSLPGKRTDTQY
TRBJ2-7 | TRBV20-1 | SGAGDYEQY
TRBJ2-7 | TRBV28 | ASSLTLVLAWEQY
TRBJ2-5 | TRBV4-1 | ASSQVILADYQGTQY
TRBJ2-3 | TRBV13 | ASSPRGRMDTQY
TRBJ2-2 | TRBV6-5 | ASSRYRANTGELF
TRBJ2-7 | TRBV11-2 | ASSLGNRGSYEQY
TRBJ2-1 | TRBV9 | ASSPSSTYNEQF
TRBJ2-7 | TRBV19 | ASSIAGQTYEQY
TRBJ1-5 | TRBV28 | ARESQGRQPQH
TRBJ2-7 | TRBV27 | ASSLFSGATYEQY
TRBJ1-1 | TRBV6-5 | ATTPGGENTEAF
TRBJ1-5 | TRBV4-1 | ASSQESLDGQPQH
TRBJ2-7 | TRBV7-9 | ASSLPGGYEQY
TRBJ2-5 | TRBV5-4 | ASSLIQNQETQY